This T cell receptor (beta chain) was recovered during a study of T cell repertoires in cytomegalovirus infection. Each CDR3 protein is one row after TCRdb ran MiXCR on the reads. Of around 340,000 distinct CDR3 sequences in the sample, roughly 28% were seen once. To note about this clonotype: Its antigen is undetermined.

Study results and caveats: The ex vivo response was dominated by HLA-C-restricted CMV-specific TCR beta clonotypes.

Germline V CDR1 and CDR2: SGHAT, FQNNGV. There are 13 residues in the CDR3. Trimming removed 6 bases at V and 8 bases at J, with 13 bases between. The rearrangement uses TRBV11-2 and TRBJ1-4; no firm D call. The TCR was taken from a human donor in good health (CMV status not recorded). Some clones in this sample may be carry-over from other donors' samples. The sequencing used cultured PBMCs, collected from culture after CMV antigen stimulation. Here the CDR3 reads CASRPTQREKLFF. CDR3 bases: TGTGCCAGCAGACCTACCCAAAGGGAAAAACTGTTTTTT.